This entry is about one TCR beta chain. Original methodology: Quantification of nucleated cells was approximated via reference gene primer amplification. The protocol was immunoSEQ multiplex PCR, while the TCRdb copy is restricted to in-frame clones and leaves out a portion. The V and J calls and clone size were taken over from that table, and D and trimming were inferred from the DNA. This table has 50,000 to 70,000 clones, approximately 87% appearing once. These data are taken from a study of blood T cell repertoires in COVID-19. Study at large: Samples of COVID-19 (acute and convalescent) were obtained from the United States, Italy and Spain. T cells, B-cell-depleted T cells, or PBMCs provided the cDNA or gDNA that served as material.

This CDR3 spans 16 amino acids. In germline, CDR1 is ENHRY, CDR2 SYGVKD. Trimming pared 6 bases from V and 0 bases from J, leaving 15 bases between. Sequenced input: peripheral blood. The sequence derives from a man aged 55 to 70 with active or convalescent COVID-19. J is TRBJ2-1 and V is TRBV10-3, with a weak D call TRBD2 (6 bases). Here the CDR3 reads CAIRDSRESSYNEQFF. The CDR3 bases are TGTGCCATCAGGGACTCACGGGAGAGCTCCTACAATGAGCAGTTCTTC.